This TCR beta chain came from a study of radiotherapy plus CTLA-4 blockade in lung cancer. Of note for this clone: Antigen: not known.

Data came from immunoSEQ multiplex PCR; TCRdb stores just in-frame clones and leaves some out. The sample contains around 100,000 clones, more than 75% of which appear only once. Study results and caveats: Together with interferon-beta, which increased in serum after radiation, early dynamic changes in blood T cell clones were reportedly the best predictors of response.

This CDR3 has 17 residues. Germline V gene data show CDR1 as ENHRY and CDR2 as SYGVKD. The V and J ends lost 3 bases and 8 bases respectively, with 25 bases between them. The J gene is TRBJ1-2, the V gene TRBV10-3; D perhaps matches TRBD1 (6 bases). This specimen was peripheral blood, taken from a patient treated with radiotherapy plus ipilimumab. The sequence derives from a human donor with non-small cell lung cancer that progressed on radiotherapy plus ipilimumab. Some clones in this sample may be carry-over from other donors' samples. The CDR3 protein is CAISDYDGPRGARGYTF. In DNA form, the CDR3 reads TGTGCCATCAGTGACTACGATGGCCCTCGGGGGGCTCGGGGCTACACCTTC.